Listed below are T cell receptor beta chains from one sample, sequenced in a study of CD8+ T cells in alopecia areata. The table came from immunoSEQ multiplex PCR; TCRdb's copy has only in-frame clones and leaves some out. The sample carries around 100,000 clones, 60% to 80% recorded once. This specimen was CD8+ T cells sorted from blood, taken around week 44, from a patient treated with tofacitinib. These receptor sequences come from a human donor with alopecia areata. CDR3s leave out the opening cysteine and the closing phenylalanine or tryptophan. A row's size may be missing; if present it is once, few, many or a size class.

V gene,J gene,clone size,CDR3 protein
TRBV25-1,TRBJ2-7,NA,ASSGRDYEQY
TRBV5-4,TRBJ2-7,NA,ASSPTGDPNEQY
TRBV2,TRBJ2-1,few,ASSEYENEQF
TRBV5-6,TRBJ1-5,NA,ASSLRPDSFNQPQH
TRBV13,TRBJ1-1,NA,ASSLEQNTEAF
TRBV5-6,TRBJ2-1,NA,ASSPPSGAYNEQF
TRBV19,TRBJ2-7,NA,ASSRTDSSYEQY
TRBV4-1,TRBJ1-1,NA,ASSQGGGRTEAF
TRBV9,TRBJ1-2,NA,ASSGAEGALYGYT
TRBV29-1,TRBJ2-5,few,SVPLGPNQETQY
TRBV2,TRBJ2-1,NA,ASRVWTGRAPLGYNEQF
TRBV7-8,TRBJ2-5,few,ASSLGTQGARYQETQY
TRBV30,TRBJ1-1,NA,AWTRDSTEAF
TRBV7-2,TRBJ2-2,once,ASSPMDGTGELF
TRBV4-1,TRBJ1-4,NA,ASSQDRGSNEKLF
TRBV10-2,TRBJ2-7,few,ASSRDRAYEQY
TRBV7-8,TRBJ2-7,NA,ASSLAPGGEAEQY
TRBV9,TRBJ2-2,NA,ASSVSDTGELF
TRBV4-1,TRBJ1-1,NA,ASSQEVGDPEAF
TRBV29-1,TRBJ1-1,few,SVPLRGTEAF
TRBV2,TRBJ2-2,NA,ASSDAGHGELF
TRBV30,TRBJ2-1,NA,AWGIGLYNEQF
TRBV29-1,TRBJ2-1,NA,SVVVWGNEQF
TRBV7-2,TRBJ1-5,NA,ASSLAYRRQSNQPQH
TRBV5-6,TRBJ1-2,many,ASTYSGTPIYGYT
TRBV19,TRBJ1-1,NA,ASSISLTGEAF
TRBV7-9,TRBJ2-1,NA,ASSLVGYNEQF
TRBV29-1,TRBJ2-1,NA,SEVGSSYNEQF
TRBV2,TRBJ1-2,NA,ASSEEYGYT
TRBV19,TRBJ2-1,NA,ASSRKRVDEQF
TRBV27,TRBJ2-1,NA,ASTPSGGGSSYNEQF
TRBV10-3,TRBJ2-7,NA,ATRGQDYEQY
TRBV4-3,TRBJ2-3,NA,ASSQDRPDTQY
TRBV30,TRBJ2-3,NA,AWTRVITDTQY
TRBV29-1,TRBJ2-1,few,SVEDGEGTYNEQF
TRBV2,TRBJ1-1,NA,ASIGNTEAF
TRBV29-1,TRBJ1-1,NA,SVDLGQNTEAF
TRBV7-9,TRBJ2-7,few,ASSLAGSSYEQY
TRBV15,TRBJ2-1,NA,ATSTRGAGSLSEQF
TRBV11-2,TRBJ1-1,once,ASSTTGPEAF
TRBV29-1,TRBJ1-2,NA,SVRETYGYT
TRBV7-9,TRBJ2-3,few,ASNGQLTDTQY
TRBV7-2,TRBJ2-7,NA,ASSLESGTTYEQY
TRBV29-1,TRBJ1-2,NA,SVGGGANYGYT
TRBV5-1,TRBJ2-2,NA,ASSLASGGFAGELF
TRBV27,TRBJ1-1,NA,ASSYSAGELNTEAF
TRBV23-1,TRBJ1-2,NA,ASSQSSVGGYT
TRBV13,TRBJ2-7,NA,ASSFLTEGGSYEQY
TRBV25-1,TRBJ1-1,NA,ASRIGGYEAF
TRBV7-2,TRBJ2-7,NA,ASSLGVGAYEQY